The 2 T cell receptor beta chains reported below all come from one sample, sequenced in a study of tissue T cells after allogeneic stem cell transplantation. Using immunoSEQ multiplex PCR, the repertoire was profiled, and TCRdb retains in-frame clones only, with some absent. The repertoire holds 26,000 or so clones, with about 90% as singletons. This specimen consisted of blood, obtained before transplantation. The origin of the receptors is a male donor aged 60 or over who later had graft-versus-host disease after an allogeneic stem cell transplant.

The chain links TRBV6-2 or TRBV6-3 to TRBJ2-5; perhaps TRBD2 as D (6 bases). This CDR3 contains 14 residues. CDR1 is MNHEY, CDR2 SVGEGT, per germline. The V and J ends lost 5 bases and 5 bases respectively, with 15 bases between them. CDR3 amino acids: CASSPGGPRETQYF. The CDR3, as DNA: TGTGCCAGCAGTCCAGGAGGGCCCCGGGAGACCCAGTACTTC.

The CDR3 region is CASSLAVVETQYF. CDR3 DNA sequence: TGTGCCAGCAGCTTAGCCGTTGTAGAAACCCAGTACTTC. This chain connects TRBV7-2 to TRBJ2-5, with D uncertain. V lost 0 bases and J lost 8, with 10 bases in between. CDR3 length equals 13 residues. Germline CDR1 SGHTA, CDR2 FQGNSA.